This T cell receptor (beta chain) emerged from a study of T cell changes during pregnancy in multiple sclerosis. Germline CDR1 reads MDHEN; CDR2 reads SYDVKM. This CDR3 is built from 15 residues. Trimming took 6 bases from V and 0 from J; bases not matched to a gene: 8. Profiled with immunoSEQ multiplex PCR; TCRdb holds only in-frame clones, not every one. This table has about 49,000 clones, 94% appearing once. In this sample, this clone turned up once. The sequencing here drew on CD8+ T cells from peripheral blood mononuclear cells, taken before pregnancy. The origin of this receptor is a female donor with multiple sclerosis, enrolled in a pregnancy study. This chain uses TRBV28 with TRBJ2-7, with 7 bases matching TRBD1. CDR3 region: CASRGQLGFSYEQYF. DNA for the CDR3: TGTGCCAGCAGGGGACAGTTAGGGTTCTCCTACGAGCAGTACTTC.